A single sample gave rise to the 25 T cell receptor beta chains below, sequenced in a study of shared T cell receptors in the human thymus. Libraries were prepared by immunoSEQ multiplex PCR; TCRdb keeps only in-frame clonotypes and omits some of them. The table includes 720,000 or so clones, 80% to 90% detected once. This sample was shared with a second study, whose subject was human thymus T cells.

The sample was thymocytes. The receptors come from a girl under three years old with a congenital heart defect.

This clone has just one count. J is TRBJ1-6 and V is TRBV2; tentatively, D is TRBD1 (5 bases). The CDR3 has 14 amino acids. V was clipped by 9 bases and J by 9 bases, with 18 bases between them. CDR1 and CDR2 (germline): SNHLY, FYNNEI. CDR3 coding DNA: TGTGCCAGTAAGCGTGGACACCCTTCTTCACCCCTCCACTTT. It translates to CASKRGHPSSPLHF.

The genes are TRBV6-5 and TRBJ1-1, with D unclear. Trimming removed 6 bases at V and 0 bases at J, with 14 bases between. Germline lookup yields CDR1 MNHEY and CDR2 SVGAGI. The CDR3 runs 15 residues. The CDR3 bases are TGTGCCAGCAGCGACCGTGGGCAGATGAACACTGAAGCTTTCTTT. This codes for CASSDRGQMNTEAFF.

The chain recombines TRBV10-2 with TRBJ2-5, with D uncertain. This CDR3 region has 14 residues. V was shortened by 2 bases and J by 5 bases, with 12 bases between the two germline ends. Germline CDR1 reads WSHSY; CDR2 reads SAAADI. Here the CDR3 reads CASSENPLEETQYF. CDR3 sequence (DNA): TGCGCCAGCAGTGAGAACCCTCTGGAGGAGACCCAGTACTTC.

As regards this clone: At the DNA level, this CDR3 is encoded by other sequences in the same sample as well. The rearrangement joins TRBV5-6 to TRBJ1-1, with TRBD1 as a possible D gene (5 bases). In germline, CDR1 is SGHDT, CDR2 YYEEEE. V was pared by 3 bases and J by 3 bases, with 15 bases between. There are 15 residues in the CDR3. The CDR3 protein is CASSCSRVGDTEAFF. CDR3 coding DNA: TGTGCCAGCAGCTGTTCCAGGGTTGGGGACACTGAAGCTTTCTTT. The whole variable domain, filled in from reference TRBV5-6 and TRBJ1-1, reads DAGVTQSPTHLIKTRGQQVTLRCSPKSGHDTVSWYQQALGQGPQFIFQYYEEEERQRGNFPDRFSGHQFPNYSSELNVNALLLGDSALYLCASSCSRVGDTEAFFGQGTRLTVV.

The rearrangement uses TRBV27 and TRBJ1-1; no definite D call. Deletions cut 6 bases from V and 5 bases from J, with 19 bases between. The CDR3 loop spans 15 amino acids. Germline V gene data show CDR1 as MNHEY and CDR2 as SMNVEV (reference sequence). CDR3 protein: CASRERSSPSTEAFF. Written as DNA, the CDR3 is TGTGCCAGCAGGGAGAGATCGAGCCCTTCTACTGAAGCTTTCTTT.

This chain links TRBV30 with TRBJ1-5; D is unclear. The CDR3 loop spans 14 amino acids. Germline CDR1 is GTSNPN and CDR2 is SVGIG (reference sequence). V was cut by 2 bases and J by 4 bases, with 12 bases left in between. The CDR3 DNA reads as TGTGCCTGGAGTATCGAGAGTCCTAATCAGCCCCAGCATTTT. It codes for CAWSIESPNQPQHF.

V gene TRBV29-1 combines with J gene TRBJ1-3; unclear D gene. Per the germline V gene, CDR1 is SQVTM and CDR2 is ANQGSEA. The CDR3 is 15 amino acids. The V gene lost 7 bases and the J gene lost 4 bases, with 20 bases spanning the gap. The CDR3 here is CSATAREFVGNTIYF. CDR3 sequence (DNA): TGCAGCGCTACGGCCCGGGAGTTCGTCGGAAACACCATATATTTT.

The V gene is TRBV19, the J gene TRBJ1-2; TRBD1 might be the D (6 bases). This CDR3 contains 13 residues. V shed 5 bases and J shed 1 base, with 8 bases lying between them. Germline values: CDR1 LNHDA, CDR2 SQIVND (reference sequence). The CDR3 DNA reads TGTGCCAGTAGTCTCAGGGGTAACTATGGCTACACCTTC. This gives the protein CASSLRGNYGYTF. Full variable domain (outside the CDR3, taken from reference TRBV19 and TRBJ1-2): DGGITQSPKYLFRKEGQNVTLSCEQNLNHDAMYWYRQDPGQGLRLIYYSQIVNDFQKGDIAEGYSVSREKKESFPLTVTSAQKNPTAFYLCASSLRGNYGYTFGSGTRLTVV.

The genes are TRBV5-4 and TRBJ1-1; 12 positions agree with TRBD1. The J segment lost 4 bases and the V segment lost 4 bases, leaving 8 bases of the junction unmatched. Germline V gene data show CDR1 as SGHNT and CDR2 as YYREEE (reference sequence). The CDR3 contains 16 residues. Here the CDR3 DNA reads TGTGCCAGCAGCGGGGACAGGGGGCAGAGTAGCACTGAAGCTTTCTTT. Amino acids: CASSGDRGQSSTEAFF.

This rearrangement joins TRBV7-9 to TRBJ1-2, with D maybe TRBD1 (6 bases). V lost 4 bases to trimming and J lost 5 bases, with 29 bases between them. Germline assignment: CDR1 SEHNR and CDR2 FQNEAQ (reference sequence). This CDR3 has 19 amino acids. Here the CDR3 DNA reads TGTGCCAGCAGCTCATCCCGGATTGACAGGTTCCGATTTTTGTATGGCTACACCTTC. It yields the protein CASSSSRIDRFRFLYGYTF. Filled out from reference TRBV7-9 and TRBJ1-2, the complete variable domain reads DTGVSQNPRHKITKRGQNVTFRCDPISEHNRLYWYRQTLGQGPEFLTYFQNEAQLEKSRLLSDRFSAERPKGSFSTLEIQRTEQGDSAMYLCASSSSRIDRFRFLYGYTFGSGTRLTVV.

The V gene is TRBV11-2, the J gene TRBJ2-7; 7 bases are a match to TRBD2. This CDR3 has 14 amino acids. V shed 3 bases and J 4 bases; nucleotides not matched to a gene: 6. Germline loops: CDR1 SGHAT, CDR2 FQNNGV. The CDR3 DNA reads as TGTGCCAGCAGCTTTACTAGCGCTTTTTACGAGCAGTACTTC. It codes for CASSFTSAFYEQYF. The variable domain in full, completed from reference TRBV11-2 and TRBJ2-7, reads EAGVAQSPRYKIIEKRQSVAFWCNPISGHATLYWYQQILGQGPKLLIQFQNNGVVDDSQLPKDRFSAERLKGVDSTLKIQPAKLEDSAVYLCASSFTSAFYEQYFGPGTRLTVT.

This clone has just one count. Additional DNA sequences in this sample encode the identical CDR3. The CDR3 loop reads CASSFPDSYEQYF. For the CDR3, the DNA is TGTGCCAGCAGTTTTCCCGACAGCTACGAGCAGTACTTC. The chain combines TRBV28 with TRBJ2-7, with D maybe TRBD1 (5 bases). Trimming removed 3 bases at V and 3 bases at J, with 9 bases between. Germline loops: CDR1 MDHEN, CDR2 SYDVKM. This CDR3 is 13 amino acids long.

The chain links TRBV7-8 to TRBJ1-6, with D unresolved. The CDR3 has 15 residues. Trimming cost V 5 bases and J 14 bases, with 22 bases left between them. Germline V gene data show CDR1 as SGHVS and CDR2 as FQNEAQ. CDR3 loop: CASSHPGSGNSALHF. CDR3 DNA sequence: TGTGCCAGCAGCCACCCGGGGAGCGGCAATTCGGCCCTCCACTTT.

V is TRBV7-9 and J is TRBJ1-2; no firm D call. The V and J ends lost 3 bases and 4 bases respectively, with 21 bases between them. This CDR3 contains 17 residues. The germline CDR1 and CDR2 sequences are SEHNR and FQNEAQ (reference sequence). The CDR3: CASSFTPLANPRYGYTF. CDR3 sequence (DNA): TGTGCCAGCAGCTTTACCCCTCTGGCCAACCCCCGCTATGGCTACACCTTC.

The chain is built from TRBV19 and TRBJ2-5, with D perhaps matching TRBD1 (6 bases). TRBJ2-7 explains the end of the DNA better; the J call may be wrong. CDR3 length: 11 residues. Germline V CDR1 and CDR2: LNHDA, SQIVND (reference sequence). This CDR3 reads CASSPGDEQYF. Here the CDR3 DNA reads TGTGCCAGTAGTCCAGGGGACGAGCAGTACTTC.

This clone has only a few counts. This chain joins TRBV7-9 and TRBJ1-2; possible D gene TRBD1, 6 bases. CDR1 and CDR2 (germline): SEHNR, FQNEAQ (reference sequence). Trimming removed 7 bases at V and 3 bases at J, with 12 bases between. The CDR3 runs 13 residues. The CDR3 nucleotides are TGTGCCAGCACGCACAGGGTGTACTATGGCTACACCTTC. The encoded protein is CASTHRVYYGYTF.

The CDR3 is CASSAPRTGVRDTKEKSSGNTIYF. The DNA of the CDR3 is TGTGCCAGCAGCGCCCCAAGGACAGGGGTTCGAGACACCAAGGAAAAGAGCTCTGGAAACACCATATATTTT. V gene TRBV9 combines with J gene TRBJ1-3; the match to TRBD1 covers 9 bases. The germline V gene has CDR1 SGDLS and CDR2 YYNGEE. The CDR3 consists of 24 residues. J gave up 0 bases and V 3 bases, and 28 bases lay outside the gene matches.

The genes are TRBV5-5 and TRBJ1-2; D gene unclear. V shed 5 bases and J shed 13 bases, with 21 bases lying between them. Germline V gene sequence: CDR1 SGHKS, CDR2 YYEKEE (reference sequence). This CDR3 is 13 amino acids long. The CDR3 region has the DNA TGTGCCAGCAGTCCGAACTGGCTATGGCGGTGCACCTTC. This encodes CASSPNWLWRCTF.

The chain is built from TRBV7-8 and TRBJ1-5; the D gene is possibly TRBD1 (6 bases). The V gene lost 2 bases and the J gene lost 4 bases, with 21 bases spanning the gap. The CDR3 consists of 18 residues. Germline values: CDR1 SGHVS, CDR2 FQNEAQ. As DNA, the CDR3 is TGTGCCAGCAGCTTAAAAGGGGGGGACGTTTATGGGAATCAGCCCCAGCATTTT. Its protein product is CASSLKGGDVYGNQPQHF.

The V call is TRBV5-6, the J call TRBJ1-1; D gene ambiguous. Germline V gene lookup returns CDR1 SGHDT and CDR2 YYEEEE. V was pared by 7 bases and J by 11 bases, with 33 bases between. The CDR3 is made up of 17 amino acids. The CDR3, as DNA: TGTGCCAGCGCGCTAAGCCGGAGCGGAGTGCAATCTGAGTGGGCTTTCTTT. Amino acid sequence: CASALSRSGVQSEWAFF. The whole variable domain, remainder taken from reference TRBV5-6 and TRBJ1-1, is DAGVTQSPTHLIKTRGQQVTLRCSPKSGHDTVSWYQQALGQGPQFIFQYYEEEERQRGNFPDRFSGHQFPNYSSELNVNALLLGDSALYLCASALSRSGVQSEWAFFGQGTRLTVV.

The chain is built from TRBV5-8 and TRBJ1-2, with a tentative D call TRBD1 (6 bases). CDR3 length: 16 amino acids. Germline loops: CDR1 SGHTS, CDR2 YDEGEE. V gave up 4 bases and J gave up 4 bases, with 20 bases separating them. CDR3: CASSISGHEGSYGYTF. Here the CDR3 DNA reads TGTGCCAGCAGCATCTCGGGACATGAAGGATCCTATGGCTACACCTTC.

The chain carries TRBV30 and TRBJ1-1, with 7 bases that match TRBD1. The CDR3 extends over 15 amino acids. With 2 bases clipped from V and 5 bases from J, the junction kept 11 bases outside the gene matches. CDR1 and CDR2 from the germline V gene are GTSNPN and SVGIG (reference sequence). CDR3 DNA: TGTGCCTGGAGTAGTTCTAGGCAGGGGGATACTGAAGCTTTCTTT. Translation gives CAWSSSRQGDTEAFF.

This clone came up once. The rearrangement uses TRBV7-2 and TRBJ1-1; perhaps TRBD1 as D (5 bases). CDR1 SGHTA and CDR2 FQGNSA come from the germline V gene. The CDR3 totals 17 residues. V gave up 2 bases and J gave up 1 base, with 17 bases separating them. CDR3 region: CASSLLLVGQGNTEAFF. CDR3 DNA: TGTGCCAGCAGCTTATTGCTGGTGGGGCAGGGGAACACTGAAGCTTTCTTT.

This CDR3 reads CASRAGQYYSNQPQHF. In DNA form, the CDR3 reads TGTGCCAGCAGGGCCGGCCAGTACTATAGCAATCAGCCCCAGCATTTT. The chain carries TRBV2 and TRBJ1-5; D gene unclear. The CDR3 is 16 amino acids. Germline lookup yields CDR1 SNHLY and CDR2 FYNNEI. V was trimmed by 6 bases and J by 0 bases, leaving 15 bases between them.

Comment on this clone: Other DNA sequences of this sample code for an identical CDR3. The chain combines TRBV27 with TRBJ1-5; no reliable D call. Germline values: CDR1 MNHEY, CDR2 SMNVEV (reference sequence). CDR3 length: 14 amino acids. Trimming stripped 2 bases from V and 0 bases from J, with 5 bases between. As DNA, the CDR3 is TGTGCCAGCAGTTTACGGTATAGCAATCAGCCCCAGCATTTT. This gives the protein CASSLRYSNQPQHF.